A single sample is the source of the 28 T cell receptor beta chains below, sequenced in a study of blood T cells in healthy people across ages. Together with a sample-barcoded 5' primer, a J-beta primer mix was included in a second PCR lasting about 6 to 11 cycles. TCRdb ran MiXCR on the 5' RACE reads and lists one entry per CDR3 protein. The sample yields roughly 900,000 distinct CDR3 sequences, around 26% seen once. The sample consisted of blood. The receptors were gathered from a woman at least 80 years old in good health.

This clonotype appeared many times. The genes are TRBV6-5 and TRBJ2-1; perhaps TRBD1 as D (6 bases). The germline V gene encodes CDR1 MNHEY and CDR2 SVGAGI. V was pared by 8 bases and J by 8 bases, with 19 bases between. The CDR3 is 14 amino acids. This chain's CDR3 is CASPGATRWDEQFF. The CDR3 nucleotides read TGTGCCAGCCCAGGGGCCACACGGTGGGATGAGCAGTTCTTC.

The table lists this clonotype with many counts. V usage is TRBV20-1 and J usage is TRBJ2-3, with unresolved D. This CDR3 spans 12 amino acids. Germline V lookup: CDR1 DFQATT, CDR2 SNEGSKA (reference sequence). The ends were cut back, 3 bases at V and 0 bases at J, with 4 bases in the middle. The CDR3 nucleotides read TGCAGTGCTAGGTGGAGCACAGATACGCAGTATTTT. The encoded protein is CSARWSTDTQYF.

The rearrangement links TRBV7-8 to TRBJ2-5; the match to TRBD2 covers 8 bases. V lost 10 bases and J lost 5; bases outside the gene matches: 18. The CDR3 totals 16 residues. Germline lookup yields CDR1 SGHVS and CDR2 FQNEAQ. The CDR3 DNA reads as TGTGCCATCAGTGAAGGCGGGGGGCCGCGGCTCGAGACCCAGTACTTC. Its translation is CAISEGGGPRLETQYF.

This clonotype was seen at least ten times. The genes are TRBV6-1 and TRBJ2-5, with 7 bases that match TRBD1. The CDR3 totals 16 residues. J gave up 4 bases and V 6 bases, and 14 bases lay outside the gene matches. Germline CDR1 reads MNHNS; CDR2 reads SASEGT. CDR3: CASRDLGQSQAETQYF. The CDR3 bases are TGTGCCAGCAGAGACTTGGGACAGTCGCAGGCAGAGACCCAGTACTTC.

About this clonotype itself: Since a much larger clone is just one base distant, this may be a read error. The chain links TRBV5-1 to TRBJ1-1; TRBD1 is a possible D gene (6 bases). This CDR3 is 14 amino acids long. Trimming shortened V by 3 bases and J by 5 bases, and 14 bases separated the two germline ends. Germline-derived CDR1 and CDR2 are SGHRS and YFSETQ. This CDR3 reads CASSWDTVITEAFF. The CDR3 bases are TGCGCCAGCAGCTGGGACACGGTTATAACTGAAGCTTTCTTT.

CDR3 sequence: CASSQGDGLGPQHF. The CDR3, as DNA: TGCGCCAGCAGCCAAGGGGACGGCCTAGGGCCCCAGCATTTT. The rearrangement uses TRBV4-1 and TRBJ1-5; possible D gene TRBD1, 5 bases. Germline CDR1 reads MGHRA; CDR2 reads YSYEKL. Trimming shortened V by 1 base and J by 9 bases, and 13 bases separated the two germline ends. The CDR3 length is 14 residues.

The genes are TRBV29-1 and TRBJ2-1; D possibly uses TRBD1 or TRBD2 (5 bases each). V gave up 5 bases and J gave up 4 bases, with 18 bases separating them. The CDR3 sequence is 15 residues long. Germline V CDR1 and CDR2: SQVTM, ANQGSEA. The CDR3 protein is CSVKKVGGDYNEQFF. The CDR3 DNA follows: TGCAGCGTTAAGAAAGTTGGGGGAGATTACAATGAGCAGTTCTTC.

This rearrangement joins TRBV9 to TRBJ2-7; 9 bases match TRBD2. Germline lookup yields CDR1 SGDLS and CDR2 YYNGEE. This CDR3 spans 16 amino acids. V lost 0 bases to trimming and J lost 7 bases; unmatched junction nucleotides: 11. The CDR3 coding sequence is TGTGCCAGCAGCGTAGTCCCGACTAGCGGTCTCAATGAGCAGTACTTC. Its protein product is CASSVVPTSGLNEQYF. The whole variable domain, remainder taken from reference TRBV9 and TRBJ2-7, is DSGVTQTPKHLITATGQRVTLRCSPRSGDLSVYWYQQSLDQGLQFLIQYYNGEERAKGNILERFSAQQFPDLHSELNLSSLELGDSALYFCASSVVPTSGLNEQYFGPGTRLTVT.

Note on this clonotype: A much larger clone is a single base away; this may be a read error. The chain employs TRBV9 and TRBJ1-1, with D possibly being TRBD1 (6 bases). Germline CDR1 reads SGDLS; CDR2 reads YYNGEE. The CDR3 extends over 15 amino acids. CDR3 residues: CTSSPAQGVNTEAFF. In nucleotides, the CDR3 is TGTACCAGCAGCCCAGCACAGGGCGTGAACACTGAAGCTTTCTTT.

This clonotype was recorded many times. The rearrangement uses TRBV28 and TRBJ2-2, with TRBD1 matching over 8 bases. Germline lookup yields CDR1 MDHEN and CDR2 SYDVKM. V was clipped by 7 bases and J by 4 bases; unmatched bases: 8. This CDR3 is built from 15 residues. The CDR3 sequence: CASKRTGSGTGELFF. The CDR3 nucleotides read TGTGCCAGCAAGAGGACAGGGTCGGGCACCGGGGAGCTGTTTTTT.

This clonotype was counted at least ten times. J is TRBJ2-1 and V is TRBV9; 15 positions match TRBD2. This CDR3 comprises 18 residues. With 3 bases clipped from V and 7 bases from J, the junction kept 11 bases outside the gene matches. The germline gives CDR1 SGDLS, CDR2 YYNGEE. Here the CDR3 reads CASSAIPGLAGGRNEQFF. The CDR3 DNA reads TGTGCCAGCAGCGCCATACCCGGACTAGCGGGGGGGCGGAATGAGCAGTTCTTC.

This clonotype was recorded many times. The CDR3 DNA is TGTGCCAGCAGCCCACGGACAGGGAACGTCCACGAGCAGTACTTC. Translating gives CASSPRTGNVHEQYF. The chain combines TRBV7-2 with TRBJ2-7; TRBD1 matches 8 bases. The trim removed 5 bases at V and 5 bases at J, leaving 11 bases unmatched. This CDR3 is built from 15 residues. Germline V gene sequence: CDR1 SGHTA, CDR2 FQGNSA. Variable domain in full (rest from reference TRBV7-2 and TRBJ2-7): GAGVSQSPSNKVTEKGKDVELRCDPISGHTALYWYRQSLGQGLEFLIYFQGNSAPDKSGLPSDRFSAERTGGSVSTLTIQRTQQEDSAVYLCASSPRTGNVHEQYFGPGTRLTVT.

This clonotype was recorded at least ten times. The CDR3 here is CASSSNEGLYSNQPQHF. The CDR3 nucleotides read TGTGCCAGCAGTAGTAACGAGGGATTATATAGCAATCAGCCCCAGCATTTT. The chain couples TRBV25-1 to TRBJ1-5; D is uncertain. The CDR3 contains 17 residues. Germline assignment: CDR1 MGHDK and CDR2 SYGVNS. Deletions cut 5 bases from V and 0 bases from J, with 17 bases between. Supplemented by reference TRBV25-1 and TRBJ1-5, the full variable domain reads EADIYQTPRYLVIGTGKKITLECSQTMGHDKMYWYQQDPGMELHLIHYSYGVNSTEKGDLSSESTVSRIRTEHFPLTLESARPSHTSQYLCASSSNEGLYSNQPQHFGDGTRLSIL.

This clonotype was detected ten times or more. The CDR3: CASSPPIMDRAADTQYF. The CDR3, as DNA: TGTGCCAGCTCACCACCGATTATGGACAGGGCCGCAGATACGCAGTATTTT. The chain combines TRBV18 with TRBJ2-3, with 8 bases that match TRBD1. The germline gives CDR1 KGHSH, CDR2 LQKENI. The CDR3 spans 17 residues. Germline trimming cut 0 bases from V and 4 bases from J; bases unmatched to any gene: 9.

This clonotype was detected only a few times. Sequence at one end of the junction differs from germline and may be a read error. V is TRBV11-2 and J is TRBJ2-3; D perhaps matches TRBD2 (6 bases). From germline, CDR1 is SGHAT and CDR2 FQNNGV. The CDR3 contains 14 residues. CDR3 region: CASSLEPGAGTQYF. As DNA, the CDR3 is TGTGCCAGCAGCCTAGAACCAGGAGCGGGTACGCAGTATTTT.

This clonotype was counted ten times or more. Written as DNA, the CDR3 is TGTGCCAGCAGTTTGTTGGGACCCTCAGAGACCCAGTACTTC. Its protein product is CASSLLGPSETQYF. The V and J genes are TRBV27 and TRBJ2-5, with D perhaps TRBD1 or TRBD2 (5 bases each). The V gene's germline CDR1 is MNHEY and CDR2 SMNVEV (reference sequence). V dropped 3 bases and J dropped 4 bases, with 12 bases sitting between them. CDR3 length: 14 residues.

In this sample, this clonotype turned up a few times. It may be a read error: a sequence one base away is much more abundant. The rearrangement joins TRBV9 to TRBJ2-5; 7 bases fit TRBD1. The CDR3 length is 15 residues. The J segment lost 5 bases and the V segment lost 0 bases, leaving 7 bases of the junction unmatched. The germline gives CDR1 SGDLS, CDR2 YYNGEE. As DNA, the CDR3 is TGTGCCAGCAGCGTAGGTGGGACAGCAGGGGAGACCCAGTACTTC. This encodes CASSVGGTAGETQYF.

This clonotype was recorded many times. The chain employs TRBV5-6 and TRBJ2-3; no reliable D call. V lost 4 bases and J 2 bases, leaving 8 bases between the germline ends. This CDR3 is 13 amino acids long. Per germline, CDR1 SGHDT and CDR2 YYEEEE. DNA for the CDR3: TGTGCCAGCAGCCCGCAGACCACAGATACGCAGTATTTT. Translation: CASSPQTTDTQYF.

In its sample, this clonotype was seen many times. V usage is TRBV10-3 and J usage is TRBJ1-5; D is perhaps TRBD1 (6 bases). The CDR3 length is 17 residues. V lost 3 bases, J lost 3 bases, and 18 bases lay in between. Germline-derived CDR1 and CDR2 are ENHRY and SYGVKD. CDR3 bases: TGTGCCATCAGTGATCCAACCAAACAGGGAAACAATCAGCCCCAGCATTTT. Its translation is CAISDPTKQGNNQPQHF.

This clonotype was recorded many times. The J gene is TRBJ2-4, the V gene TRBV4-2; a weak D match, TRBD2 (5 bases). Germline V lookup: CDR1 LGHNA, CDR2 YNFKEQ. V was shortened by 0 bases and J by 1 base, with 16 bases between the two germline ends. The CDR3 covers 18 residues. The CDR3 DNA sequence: TGTGCCAGCAGCCAAGATGAGAGAGGGAGAGGTGCCAAAAACATTCAGTACTTC. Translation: CASSQDERGRGAKNIQYF.

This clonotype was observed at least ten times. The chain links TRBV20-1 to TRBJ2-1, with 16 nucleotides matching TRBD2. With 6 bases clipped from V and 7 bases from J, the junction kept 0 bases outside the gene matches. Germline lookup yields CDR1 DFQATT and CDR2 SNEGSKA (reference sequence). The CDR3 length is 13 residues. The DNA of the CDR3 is TGCAGTGCGGGACTAGCGGGGGGGAATGAGCAGTTCTTC. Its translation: CSAGLAGGNEQFF.

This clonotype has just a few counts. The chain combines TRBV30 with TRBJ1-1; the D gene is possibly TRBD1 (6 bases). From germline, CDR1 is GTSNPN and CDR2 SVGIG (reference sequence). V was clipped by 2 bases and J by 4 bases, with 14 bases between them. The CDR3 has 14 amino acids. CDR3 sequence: CAWSIQGMLTEAFF. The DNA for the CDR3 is TGTGCCTGGAGTATACAGGGAATGCTCACTGAAGCTTTCTTT. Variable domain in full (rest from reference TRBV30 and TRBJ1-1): SQTIHQWPATLVQPVGSPLSLECTVEGTSNPNLYWYRQAAGRGLQLLFYSVGIGQISSEVPQNLSASRPQDRQFILSSKKLLLSDSGFYLCAWSIQGMLTEAFFGQGTRLTVV.

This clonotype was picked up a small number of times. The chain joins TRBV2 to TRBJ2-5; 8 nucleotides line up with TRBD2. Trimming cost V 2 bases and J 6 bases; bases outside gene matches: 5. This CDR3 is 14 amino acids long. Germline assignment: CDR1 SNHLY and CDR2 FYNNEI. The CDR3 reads CASSERGGGKTQYF. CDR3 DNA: TGTGCCAGCAGTGAACGGGGGGGGGGAAAGACCCAGTACTTC.

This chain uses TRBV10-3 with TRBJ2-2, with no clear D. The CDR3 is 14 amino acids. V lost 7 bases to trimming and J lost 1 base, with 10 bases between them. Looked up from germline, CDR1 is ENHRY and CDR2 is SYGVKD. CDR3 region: CAINQSVNTGELFF. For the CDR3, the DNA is TGTGCCATCAACCAGTCAGTGAACACCGGGGAGCTGTTTTTT.

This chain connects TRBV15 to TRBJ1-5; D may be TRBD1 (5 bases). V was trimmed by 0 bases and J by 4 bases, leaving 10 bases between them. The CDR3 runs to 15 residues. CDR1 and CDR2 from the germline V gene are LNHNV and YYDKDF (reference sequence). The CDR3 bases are TGTGCCACCAGCAGAGATCAGGGAGGTAATCAGCCCCAGCATTTT. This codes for CATSRDQGGNQPQHF.

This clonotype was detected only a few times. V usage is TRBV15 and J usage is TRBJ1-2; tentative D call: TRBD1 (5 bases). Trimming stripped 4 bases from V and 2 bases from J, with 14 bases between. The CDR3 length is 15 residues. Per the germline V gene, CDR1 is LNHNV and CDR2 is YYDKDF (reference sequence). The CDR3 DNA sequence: TGTGCCACCAGCACGAGCTGGGGGGGGAACTATGGCTACACCTTC. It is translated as CATSTSWGGNYGYTF.

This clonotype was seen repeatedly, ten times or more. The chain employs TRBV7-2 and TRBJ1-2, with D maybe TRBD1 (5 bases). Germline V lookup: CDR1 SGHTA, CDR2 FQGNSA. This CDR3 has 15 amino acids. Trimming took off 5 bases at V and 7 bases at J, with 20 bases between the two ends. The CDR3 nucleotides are TGTGCCAGCAGCCAAAGGGACCCCGGTTTACGTGGCTACACCTTC. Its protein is CASSQRDPGLRGYTF.

CDR3 residues: CSARIGMRSYGYTF. DNA for the CDR3: TGCAGTGCTAGAATCGGGATGCGGAGCTATGGCTACACCTTC. The genes are TRBV20-1 and TRBJ1-2, with no clear D. The V end lost 2 bases, the J end lost 4 bases, and 14 bases lay between the germline ends. This CDR3 spans 14 amino acids. Germline lookup yields CDR1 DFQATT and CDR2 SNEGSKA (reference sequence).